What follows describes a single T cell receptor beta chain. These data come from a study of shared clonotypes between healthy human individuals. Assay used: immunoSEQ multiplex PCR; TCRdb lists only in-frame clones, some missing. The table includes about 510,000 clones, 90% to 97% detected once. Germline CDR1 SGHRS, CDR2 YFSETQ. J gave up 9 bases and V 5 bases, and 14 bases lay outside the gene matches. The CDR3 extends over 15 amino acids. Sequencing was performed on naive CD4+ T cells sorted from blood. Documented subset: CD45RA+ positively selected. The sequence was collected from a woman aged 25 to 39 in good health. This rearrangement joins TRBV5-1 to TRBJ2-1, with TRBD2 identical over 7 bases. In DNA form, the CDR3 reads TGCGCCAGCAGATCAACCGGGACTACCGGTAGTGAGCAGTTCTTC. Encoded protein: CASRSTGTTGSEQFF.